The entry that follows covers one TCR beta chain sequence. Whereas donors were nominally healthy upon sampling, unrecorded immune exposures were probable. The PCR used 60 Vbeta and 13 Jbeta primers. Measured with immunoSEQ multiplex PCR; TCRdb has only the in-frame clones, and not every one. Seen here are approximately 61,000 clones, about 84% observed once, and the top ten hold roughly 8%. Trimming pared 3 bases from V and 7 bases from J, leaving 6 bases between. The CDR3 consists of 11 residues. The sample originates from a study of cytomegalovirus exposure and HLA in healthy donors. The sample was PBMCs. This sequence joins TRBV23-1 and TRBJ1-2, with D maybe TRBD1 (5 bases). TRBV23-1 is sorted into the ORF group, with uncertain function. The sequence was obtained from a man between 18 and 35 years old in good health and CMV-seropositive. The CDR3 bases are TGCGCCAGCAGTCACAGGGTTGGCTACACCTTC. The encoded protein is CASSHRVGYTF.